A single sample is the source of the 25 T cell receptor beta chains below, sequenced in a study of PD-1 blockade in classical Hodgkin lymphoma. After autologous stem cell transplantation all patients relapsed, and prior brentuximab vedotin exposure differed between cohorts. TCRdb's copy holds only in-frame clones and misses some; the assay was immunoSEQ multiplex PCR. The table lists tens of thousands of clones, roughly 80% of them singletons. The material sequenced was peripheral blood mononuclear cells (PBMCs), taken before the second cycle of nivolumab. Receptors originate from a human donor with classical Hodgkin lymphoma.

The chain links TRBV6-5 to TRBJ1-1; TRBD1 aligns across 7 bases. The V and J ends lost 5 bases and 4 bases, in that order; junction bases with no gene match: 7. Germline assignment: CDR1 MNHEY and CDR2 SVGAGI. This CDR3 is 14 amino acids long. The CDR3 bases are TGTGCCAGCAGTCGACAGGGAGGCTTCACTGAAGCTTTCTTT. Translation: CASSRQGGFTEAFF.

The rearrangement joins TRBV2 to TRBJ2-2; D unclear. Trimming pared 8 bases from V and 6 bases from J, leaving 16 bases between. Germline V gene sequence: CDR1 SNHLY, CDR2 FYNNEI. This CDR3 region has 14 residues. For the CDR3, the DNA is TGTGCCAGCTTAGTGCCAGGCCCCTCCGGGGAGCTGTTTTTT. Residues: CASLVPGPSGELFF.

The chain couples TRBV7-2 to TRBJ2-4, with a tentative D call TRBD2 (7 bases). This CDR3 has 17 residues. V lost 1 base to trimming and J lost 0 bases, with 13 bases between them. Germline V gene sequence: CDR1 SGHTA, CDR2 FQGNSA. CDR3 nucleotide sequence: TGTGCCAGCAGCTTAGGGGCGGGGGCCCTAGCCAAAAACATTCAGTACTTC. This sequence encodes CASSLGAGALAKNIQYF. The full variable domain, with the rest looked up from reference TRBV7-2 and TRBJ2-4, is GAGVSQSPSNKVTEKGKDVELRCDPISGHTALYWYRQSLGQGLEFLIYFQGNSAPDKSGLPSDRFSAERTGGSVSTLTIQRTQQEDSAVYLCASSLGAGALAKNIQYFGAGTRLSVL.

This clone occurred a few times. This sequence joins TRBV6-6 and TRBJ2-5, with D hard to call. Trimming took off 1 base at V and 4 bases at J, with 10 bases between the two ends. This CDR3 has 14 residues. Germline assignment: CDR1 MNHNY and CDR2 SVGAGI (reference sequence). The CDR3 protein is CASSYLGGGETQYF. The CDR3 DNA sequence: TGTGCCAGCAGTTACTTGGGCGGCGGAGAGACCCAGTACTTC.

This clone was observed a handful of times. The chain combines TRBV5-1 with TRBJ2-3, with TRBD2 matching over 10 bases. V was pared by 0 bases and J by 3 bases, with 4 bases of the junction left unmatched. Germline-derived CDR1 and CDR2 are SGHRS and YFSETQ. CDR3 size: 16 residues. The CDR3 sequence: CASSLGAGGRTDTQYF. The DNA of the CDR3 is TGCGCCAGCAGCTTGGGAGCGGGGGGGCGGACAGATACGCAGTATTTT.

The chain employs TRBV10-2 and TRBJ1-6, with 7 bases matching TRBD1. CDR1 and CDR2 (germline): WSHSY, SAAADI. The CDR3 loop spans 14 amino acids. Trimming at V came to 6 bases and at J to 10 bases, leaving 9 bases not matched to a gene. The CDR3 loop reads CASSRQGEESPLHF. In DNA form, the CDR3 reads TGCGCCAGCAGCCGACAGGGCGAGGAATCACCCCTCCACTTT.

This rearrangement joins TRBV6-5 to TRBJ2-6; a possible D gene is TRBD1 (5 bases). CDR3 length: 15 residues. Germline lookup yields CDR1 MNHEY and CDR2 SVGAGI. V was pared by 6 bases and J by 2 bases, with 11 bases between. Here the CDR3 reads CASRDQGPGANVLTF. The CDR3 nucleotides are TGTGCCAGCAGAGACCAGGGCCCTGGGGCCAACGTCCTGACTTTC.

This rearrangement joins TRBV27 to TRBJ2-7; D is possibly TRBD2 (7 bases). This CDR3 contains 16 residues. Trimming took off 0 bases at V and 3 bases at J, with 15 bases between the two ends. CDR1 MNHEY and CDR2 SMNVEV come from the germline V gene (reference sequence). The CDR3 bases are TGTGCCAGCAGTTTATCGCAACAAGGGGGGGTCTACGAGCAGTACTTC. This gives the protein CASSLSQQGGVYEQYF.

The chain has TRBV6-7 and TRBJ1-2; D ambiguous. TRBV6-7 is recorded as an ORF, its role being uncertain. There are 16 residues in the CDR3. The V end was cut by 5 bases, the J end by 4 bases, with 20 bases between. CDR3 sequence (DNA): TGTGCCAGCAGTGCAACTTTGCGTATTAAGACCTATGGCTACACCTTC. This codes for CASSATLRIKTYGYTF.

The chain uses TRBV7-2 and TRBJ1-1, with D possibly matching TRBD1 (6 bases). Germline CDR1 reads SGHTA; CDR2 reads FQGNSA. The V gene lost 1 base and the J gene lost 0 bases, with 18 bases spanning the gap. The CDR3 consists of 18 residues. CDR3 coding DNA: TGTGCCAGCAGCTTAGTAGGAGATGGGGGGCATATGAACACTGAAGCTTTCTTT. Its protein product is CASSLVGDGGHMNTEAFF.

CDR3 nucleotides: TGTGCCAGCTCACAGATATGGGACAGGCGGGATTCACCCCTCCACTTT. Amino acids: CASSQIWDRRDSPLHF. The chain recombines TRBV18 with TRBJ1-6; 8 nucleotides match TRBD1. Germline assignment: CDR1 KGHSH and CDR2 LQKENI. V lost 4 bases and J lost 8; bases outside the gene matches: 10. CDR3 length: 16 residues.

This rearrangement joins TRBV4-3 to TRBJ1-5; TRBD1 matches 11 bases. The CDR3 has 16 residues. V gave up 0 bases and J gave up 10 bases; unmatched junction bases: 8. CDR1 LGHNA and CDR2 YSLEER come from the germline V gene. In DNA, the CDR3 is TGCGCCAGCAGCCAAGATACGGGGGACAGGGGGATTCCCCAGCATTTT. This sequence encodes CASSQDTGDRGIPQHF.

The genes are TRBV7-3 and TRBJ2-1, with 11 bases matching TRBD2. This CDR3 is 18 amino acids long. Germline V gene lookup returns CDR1 SGHTA and CDR2 FQGTGA. The junction had 13 bases not matched to a gene; V was cut back by 2 bases and J by 7 bases. DNA of the CDR3: TGTGCCAGCAGCTTAGTCGGACTAGCGGGTGCGGGGTCGAATGAGCAGTTCTTC. This sequence encodes CASSLVGLAGAGSNEQFF.

The V and J genes are TRBV5-1 and TRBJ2-1; 12 bases fit TRBD2. CDR1 SGHRS and CDR2 YFSETQ come from the germline V gene. This CDR3 has 15 amino acids. After removal of 4 bases from V and 10 bases from J, the junction contained 9 bases not matched to a gene. The CDR3 sequence: CASSATSGGYGEQFF. The DNA of the CDR3 is TGCGCCAGCAGCGCCACTAGCGGGGGGTATGGAGAGCAGTTCTTC.

This chain links TRBV30 with TRBJ2-2; D ambiguous. V was pared by 1 base and J by 3 bases, with 3 bases between. Germline CDR1 reads GTSNPN; CDR2 reads SVGIG (reference sequence). The CDR3 loop spans 12 amino acids. DNA of the CDR3: TGTGCCTGGAGTGATGACACCGGGGAGCTGTTTTTT. The encoded protein is CAWSDDTGELFF.

The chain combines TRBV7-2 with TRBJ1-5; tentatively, D is TRBD1 (5 bases). Trimming took off 0 bases at V and 4 bases at J, with 13 bases between the two ends. In germline, CDR1 is SGHTA, CDR2 FQGNSA. The CDR3 consists of 16 residues. CDR3 bases: TGTGCCAGCAGCTTAGCGGGGGGGTCAGGGAATCAGCCCCAGCATTTT. Translating it yields CASSLAGGSGNQPQHF.

The V and J genes are TRBV6-5 and TRBJ1-1; D remains unclear. Germline V gene lookup returns CDR1 MNHEY and CDR2 SVGAGI. This CDR3 has 13 amino acids. The V gene lost 0 bases and the J gene lost 4 bases, with 6 bases spanning the gap. Written as DNA, the CDR3 is TGTGCCAGCAGTTACTCGCAGGCCACTGAAGCTTTCTTT. Translating it yields CASSYSQATEAFF.

The chain employs TRBV6-6 and TRBJ2-7; no definite D call. Germline V gives CDR1 MNHNY, CDR2 SVGAGI (reference sequence). V was pared by 2 bases and J by 3 bases, with 11 bases between. This CDR3 is built from 14 residues. For the CDR3, the DNA is TGTGCCAGCAGTTACGATAGGGAAGTCTACGAGCAGTACTTC. It translates to CASSYDREVYEQYF.

This clone was found a few times. The chain links TRBV2 to TRBJ2-2; 15 nucleotides align to TRBD2. With V trimmed by 6 bases and J by 6 bases, 5 bases remained unmatched. The CDR3 is 16 residues long. Germline loops: CDR1 SNHLY, CDR2 FYNNEI. CDR3 amino acids: CASSVRTSGGAGELFF. The CDR3 nucleotides are TGTGCCAGCAGCGTTAGGACTAGCGGGGGGGCCGGGGAGCTGTTTTTT.

The rearrangement links TRBV7-9 to TRBJ2-5; possible D gene TRBD2, 6 bases. Germline V CDR1 and CDR2: SEHNR, FQNEAQ (reference sequence). V shed 5 bases and J shed 5 bases, with 15 bases lying between them. This CDR3 has 14 amino acids. This CDR3 reads CASSAPGVRETQYF. CDR3 bases: TGTGCCAGCAGCGCACCGGGGGTTCGGGAGACCCAGTACTTC.

The chain links TRBV10-2 to TRBJ2-2, with 14 bases that match TRBD2. There are 16 residues in the CDR3. The V and J ends lost 7 bases and 7 bases, in that order; junction bases with no gene match: 8. Germline V lookup: CDR1 WSHSY, CDR2 SAAADI. The CDR3 DNA follows: TGCGCCAGCATGACTAGCGGGGGGGCCGTTGTCGGGGAGCTGTTTTTT. This translates into CASMTSGGAVVGELFF.

CDR3 loop: CASSSSYTGELFF. In nucleotides, the CDR3 is TGCGCCAGCAGCTCCAGTTACACCGGGGAGCTGTTTTTT. This sequence joins TRBV5-1 and TRBJ2-2; no definite D call. This CDR3 region has 13 residues. The V gene's germline CDR1 is SGHRS and CDR2 YFSETQ. Between the trimmed V and J ends, which lost 3 bases and 3 bases, there was a span of 6 bases.

This chain connects TRBV2 to TRBJ1-4, with 10 bases lining up with TRBD1. The CDR3 contains 13 residues. V was clipped by 5 bases and J by 8 bases; unmatched bases: 2. Per the germline V gene, CDR1 is SNHLY and CDR2 is FYNNEI. The CDR3 DNA follows: TGTGCCAGCAGTCGGGACAGGGGAGAAAAACTGTTTTTT. Residues: CASSRDRGEKLFF.

This clone is medium-sized within its sample. V is TRBV7-9 and J is TRBJ2-7; D is tentatively TRBD1 or TRBD2 (5 bases each). This CDR3 contains 15 residues. Germline CDR1 SEHNR, CDR2 FQNEAQ (reference sequence). Trimming took off 1 base at V and 3 bases at J, with 13 bases between the two ends. This CDR3 is CASSLVGDGDYEQYF. In nucleotides, the CDR3 is TGTGCCAGCAGCTTAGTAGGGGACGGGGACTACGAGCAGTACTTC.

The gene calls are TRBV5-4 and TRBJ2-6; D gene unclear. The germline gives CDR1 SGHNT, CDR2 YYREEE (reference sequence). V shed 4 bases and J shed 0 bases, with 8 bases lying between them. The CDR3 contains 15 residues. CDR3 nucleotides: TGTGCCAGCAGCGGGTTTTTCTCTGGGGCCAACGTCCTGACTTTC. This translates into CASSGFFSGANVLTF.